Listed below are T cell receptor beta chains from one sample, sequenced in a study of T cell responses to AZD1222 COVID-19 vaccine. Assay used: immunoSEQ multiplex PCR; TCRdb lists only in-frame clones, some missing. The sample contains tens of thousands of clones, 88% of which appear only once. Source: peripheral blood, taken 28 days after the second AZD1222 dose. The receptors originated from an adult who received the AZD1222 COVID-19 vaccine. Both conserved end residues are part of each CDR3. The D gene is left open where the match is weak. Part of the rows lack a size; the others show once, few, many or a class for expanded clones.

V gene	D gene	clone size	J gene	CDR3 DNA	CDR3 protein
TRBV19	TRBD1	.	TRBJ2-2	TGTGCCAGTAGTATTGGGGACAGGATAATCACCGGGGAGCTGTTTTTT	CASSIGDRIITGELFF
TRBV4-2	TRBD2	medium-sized	TRBJ2-5	TGTGCCAGCAGCCAAGATGAGGTAGCGGGCCCGCTGAAGACCCAGTACTTC	CASSQDEVAGPLKTQYF
TRBV29-1	.	.	TRBJ1-1	TGCAGCGTTGCGGCAGGGAAAGAGACTTTCTTT	CSVAAGKETFF
TRBV27	.	.	TRBJ1-3	TGTGCCAGCAGTTCCCAGTACGCCGGAAACACCATATATTTT	CASSSQYAGNTIYF
TRBV4-1	.	.	TRBJ1-4	TGCGCCAGCAGCATTTCTGTCTCGGGTGAAAAACTGTTTTTT	CASSISVSGEKLFF
TRBV7-9	.	.	TRBJ1-3	TGTGCCAGCAGCCCCGCGGGGTTGGGGTCTGGAAACACCATATATTTT	CASSPAGLGSGNTIYF
TRBV7-9	.	.	TRBJ1-4	TGTGCCAGCAGGTCCCGGGCCCATAATGAAAAACTGTTTTTT	CASRSRAHNEKLFF
TRBV7-3	TRBD2	.	TRBJ2-3	TGTGCCAGCAGCGCCCTCGCGGGAGTTTCCCCTTTAACAGATACGCAGTATTTT	CASSALAGVSPLTDTQYF
TRBV6-2/TRBV6-3	.	.	TRBJ1-1	TGTGCCAGCAGCTCCCCGGGGTCCCTGAACACTGAAGCTTTCTTT	CASSSPGSLNTEAFF
TRBV7-9	TRBD1	.	TRBJ1-1	TGTGCCAGCAGCTTCCCCGGACAGGGAGACACTGAAGCTTTCTTT	CASSFPGQGDTEAFF
TRBV11-3	.	.	TRBJ2-1	TGTGCCAGCAGCTTAGTGGGGACTGTGCCCTACAATGAGCAGTTCTTC	CASSLVGTVPYNEQFF
TRBV5-1	TRBD2	.	TRBJ2-1	TGCGCCAGCAGCTTGGGACTAGCGGGAGTCTATGAGCAGTTCTTC	CASSLGLAGVYEQFF
TRBV5-1	TRBD2	.	TRBJ2-6	TGCGCCAGCAGCTTGGGGGCTAGCGGGAGGTCTGGGGCCAACGTCCTGACTTTC	CASSLGASGRSGANVLTF
TRBV7-2	.	.	TRBJ1-6	TGTGCCAGCAGCTTAGATCGGGGGTATAATTCACCCCTCCACTTT	CASSLDRGYNSPLHF
TRBV6-1	.	.	TRBJ1-3	TGTGCCAGCAGTGAAGCATGGGCGTCTGGAAACACCATATATTTT	CASSEAWASGNTIYF
TRBV5-1	.	.	TRBJ1-1	TGCGCCAGCAGCTTAAGCGGGACGGCTGAAGCTTTCTTT	CASSLSGTAEAFF
TRBV19	.	.	TRBJ1-1	TGTGCCAGTAGTATCTCCGGGACCCATATCCCAGCTTTCTTT	CASSISGTHIPAFF
TRBV19	TRBD2	.	TRBJ2-3	TGTGCCAGTAGTTTCGCCGGACTAGCGGGCCGGCAGTATTTT	CASSFAGLAGRQYF
TRBV2	.	.	TRBJ1-5	TGTGCCAGCAGTGAGGCAGGGCCCCAGCATTTT	CASSEAGPQHF
TRBV7-8	.	.	TRBJ2-7	TGTGCCAGCAGCTTAGATAGAACCTACGAGCAGTACTTC	CASSLDRTYEQYF
TRBV27	TRBD2	.	TRBJ2-2	TGTGCCAGCAGTTCCAAGCGGGAGAGGAACACCGGGGAGCTGTTTTTT	CASSSKRERNTGELFF
TRBV3-1/TRBV3-2	.	.	TRBJ2-1	TGTGCCAGCAGCCAACCTACTAGGTCCCCGGTCGAAAATGAGCAGTTCTTC	CASSQPTRSPVENEQFF
TRBV6-2/TRBV6-3	.	.	TRBJ1-4	TGTGCCAGCAGTTCCCCCGACAGTTCGACTAATGAAAAACTGTTTTTT	CASSSPDSSTNEKLFF
TRBV19	TRBD2	.	TRBJ2-1	TGTGCCAGTAGTATGAGACTAGCGGGAATGCAGTTCTTC	CASSMRLAGMQFF
TRBV29-1	.	.	TRBJ2-3	TGCAGCGTTGAAAAACAAAGCACAGATACGCAGTATTTT	CSVEKQSTDTQYF
TRBV2	.	.	TRBJ1-1	TGTGCCAGCAGTTCACAGGGCATGAACACTGAAGCTTTCTTT	CASSSQGMNTEAFF
TRBV2	TRBD1	.	TRBJ2-3	TGTGCCAGCAGTGAACGGACAGGGGGCAGTACGCAGTATTTT	CASSERTGGSTQYF
TRBV9	.	.	TRBJ2-5	TGTGCCAGCAGCGTAGAAGGGCAGGGGGAGACCCAGTACTTC	CASSVEGQGETQYF
TRBV6-5	.	.	TRBJ2-3	TGTGCCAGCAGCCCCAGGGCAGATACGCAGTATTTT	CASSPRADTQYF
TRBV3-1/TRBV3-2	.	.	TRBJ2-6	TGTGCCAGCAGCCTTAGCTCTGGGGCCAACGTCCTGACTTTC	CASSLSSGANVLTF
TRBV5-1	.	.	TRBJ2-7	TGCGCCAGCAGCGAAACAGGTTCTTCACGCGAGCAGTACTTC	CASSETGSSREQYF
TRBV15	TRBD1	.	TRBJ2-2	TGTGCCACCCGGACAGGGAACACCGGGGAGCTGTTTTTT	CATRTGNTGELFF
TRBV6-1	.	.	TRBJ1-1	TGTGCCAGCAGTGAAGCTGGGACAAACACTGAAGCTTTCTTT	CASSEAGTNTEAFF
TRBV28	TRBD1	.	TRBJ1-5	TGTGCCAGCAGTTTTTCCAGGGGGCTAGGCAATCAGCCCCAGCATTTT	CASSFSRGLGNQPQHF
TRBV3-1/TRBV3-2	TRBD2	.	TRBJ2-5	TGTGCCAGCAGCCAAGAAACTAGCGGGGGTAATTGGAAAGAGACCCAGTACTTC	CASSQETSGGNWKETQYF
TRBV28	.	few	TRBJ1-4	TGTGCCAGCAGTCCCCCGACAGGCCCAAATGAAAAACTGTTTTTT	CASSPPTGPNEKLFF
TRBV12-5	.	.	TRBJ1-1	TGTGCTAGTGGAATGGGGGGCCTTGGCACTGAAGCTTTCTTT	CASGMGGLGTEAFF
TRBV7-9	TRBD2	.	TRBJ2-3	TGTGCCAGCAGCTTTTCCTCAATTAGCGGGGAGGGAGATACGCAGTATTTT	CASSFSSISGEGDTQYF
TRBV7-2	.	.	TRBJ1-6	TGTGCCAGCAGCTTAGTCCTCAATTCACCCCTCCACTTT	CASSLVLNSPLHF
TRBV7-7	.	.	TRBJ2-2	TGTGCTAGCAGTTCAGACAGAGCCGGGGAGCTGTTTTTT	CASSSDRAGELFF
TRBV4-3	TRBD1	.	TRBJ1-4	TGCGCCAGCAGCCTCATAGACAGGGAACCGGAAAAACTGTTTTTT	CASSLIDREPEKLFF
TRBV4-3	TRBD1	.	TRBJ2-1	TGCGCCAGCAGCCAAGAAATCGGACAGGGGTACAATGAGCAGTTCTTC	CASSQEIGQGYNEQFF
TRBV3-1/TRBV3-2	.	.	TRBJ2-2	TGTGCCAGCAGCCAAAAAAGAGGGCGCGCGAACACCGGGGAGCTGTTTTTT	CASSQKRGRANTGELFF
TRBV6-6	TRBD1	.	TRBJ2-5	TGTGCCAGCAGTTACCTTGGACAGGTTCAAGAGACCCAGTACTTC	CASSYLGQVQETQYF
TRBV4-1	.	few	TRBJ1-5	TGCGCCAGCAGCCTAGATTCCTATAGCAATCAGCCCCAGCATTTT	CASSLDSYSNQPQHF
TRBV4-3	TRBD2	.	TRBJ2-1	TGCGCCAGCAGCCAAGATAGGGAGCTAGCGGCATACAATGAGCAGTTCTTC	CASSQDRELAAYNEQFF
TRBV6-5	.	.	TRBJ1-2	TGTGCCAGCGGGTGGAACTATGGCTACACCTTC	CASGWNYGYTF
TRBV27	TRBD1	.	TRBJ2-7	TGTGCCAGCAGACCATATCAGGGGGCAGGATACGAGCAGTACTTC	CASRPYQGAGYEQYF
TRBV18	.	.	TRBJ1-6	TGTGCCAGCTCACCAGAGCTGCCCTCAACCCTCCACTTT	CASSPELPSTLHF
TRBV2	TRBD1	.	TRBJ1-2	TGTGCCAGCAGTGAGGGGACAGGCGACATCTATGGCTACACCTTC	CASSEGTGDIYGYTF
TRBV28	TRBD1	.	TRBJ1-2	TGTGCCAGCAGTTTATCTGTGGGGACAGGGGACTATGGCTACACCTTC	CASSLSVGTGDYGYTF